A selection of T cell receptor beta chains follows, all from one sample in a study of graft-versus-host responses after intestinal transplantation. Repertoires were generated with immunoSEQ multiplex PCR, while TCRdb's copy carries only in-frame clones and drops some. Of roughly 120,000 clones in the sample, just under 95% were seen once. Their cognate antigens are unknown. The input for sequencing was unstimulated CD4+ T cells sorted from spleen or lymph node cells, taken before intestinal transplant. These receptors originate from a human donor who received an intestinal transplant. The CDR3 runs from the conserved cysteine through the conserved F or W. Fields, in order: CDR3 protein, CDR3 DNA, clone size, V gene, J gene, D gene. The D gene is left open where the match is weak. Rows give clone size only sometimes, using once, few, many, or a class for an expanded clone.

CASRLADSSYEQYF	TGTGCCAGCAGACTAGCGGACAGCTCCTACGAGCAGTACTTC	once	TRBV5-6	TRBJ2-7	TRBD2
CASSPLVGTSGRIYNEQFF	TGTGCCAGCTCACCATTAGTAGGGACTAGCGGGAGAATCTACAATGAGCAGTTCTTC	-	TRBV18	TRBJ2-1	TRBD2
CASSLKGVGYEQYF	TGTGCCAGCAGCTTGAAGGGGGTAGGGTACGAGCAGTACTTC	few	TRBV5-4	TRBJ2-7	-
CASSPAGQGYEQYF	TGTGCCAGCAGTCCCGCCGGACAGGGATACGAGCAGTACTTC	-	TRBV27	TRBJ2-7	TRBD1
CAIRRGFKNEQFF	TGTGCCATCAGGAGGGGATTCAAGAATGAGCAGTTCTTC	-	TRBV10-3	TRBJ2-1	-
CASSKSWGEDYEQYF	TGTGCCAGCAGCAAGTCCTGGGGGGAGGACTACGAGCAGTACTTC	-	TRBV4-2	TRBJ2-7	-
CSVAGARSETQYF	TGCAGCGTAGCCGGGGCTAGAAGCGAGACCCAGTACTTC	once	TRBV29-1	TRBJ2-5	-
CASSASFWNNEQFF	TGTGCCAGCAGCGCCAGTTTTTGGAACAATGAGCAGTTCTTC	-	TRBV7-2	TRBJ2-1	-
CASSPRTTEKLFF	TGTGCCAGCAGTCCTAGGACAACCGAAAAACTGTTTTTT	once	TRBV6-5	TRBJ1-4	-
CASTFLSWMNTEAFF	TGTGCCAGCACATTCTTATCTTGGATGAACACTGAAGCTTTCTTT	-	TRBV28	TRBJ1-1	-
CASTTTNEKLFF	TGTGCCAGCACCACAACTAATGAAAAACTGTTTTTT	-	TRBV28	TRBJ1-4	-
CASSPIQAGGRSGELFF	TGTGCCAGCTCACCGATTCAAGCGGGAGGGAGGTCCGGGGAGCTGTTTTTT	-	TRBV18	TRBJ2-2	TRBD2
CASSRDGYGYTF	TGTGCCAGCAGCCGGGACGGCTATGGCTACACCTTC	-	TRBV5-6	TRBJ1-2	-
CASSSRTSGTPTGELFF	TGTGCCAGCAGCTCCCGGACTAGCGGGACTCCCACCGGGGAGCTGTTTTTT	once	TRBV9	TRBJ2-2	TRBD2
CASSSSGGGVETQYF	TGTGCCAGCAGTTCTTCAGGGGGAGGGGTAGAGACCCAGTACTTC	-	TRBV6-5	TRBJ2-5	-
CASSRGDRDTGELFF	TGCGCCAGCAGCCGAGGGGACAGAGACACCGGGGAGCTGTTTTTT	-	TRBV5-1	TRBJ2-2	TRBD1
CASSLRTGNTGELFF	TGTGCCAGCAGCCTCAGGACAGGGAACACCGGGGAGCTGTTTTTT	-	TRBV9	TRBJ2-2	TRBD1
CASSPGVNTEAFF	TGTGCCAGCTCACCAGGGGTCAACACTGAAGCTTTCTTT	-	TRBV18	TRBJ1-1	-
CASSPSGTGLRGYTF	TGTGCCAGCTCACCCTCTGGGACGGGCCTGAGGGGCTACACCTTC	-	TRBV18	TRBJ1-2	-
CASRAVAKNIQYF	TGTGCCAGCAGAGCAGTAGCCAAAAACATTCAGTACTTC	-	TRBV6-1	TRBJ2-4	-
CASSQGKWNNEQFF	TGTGCCAGCAGCCAAGGGAAGTGGAACAATGAGCAGTTCTTC	-	TRBV4-2	TRBJ2-1	-
CASSLGQIETQYF	TGCGCCAGCAGCTTAGGACAGATAGAGACCCAGTACTTC	-	TRBV5-1	TRBJ2-5	-
CASSADRAYGYTF	TGTGCCAGCAGCGCCGACAGAGCCTATGGCTACACCTTC	-	TRBV9	TRBJ1-2	-
CASSPGQASEKLFF	TGTGCCAGCAGCCCTGGCCAAGCCAGTGAAAAACTGTTTTTT	-	TRBV7-9	TRBJ1-4	-
CASSLVITSGKDEQYF	TGTGCCAGCAGCTTAGTTATAACTAGCGGGAAGGACGAGCAGTACTTC	-	TRBV11-2	TRBJ2-7	TRBD2
CASSRPRDGYTF	TGTGCCAGCAGCAGACCCAGGGATGGCTACACCTTC	-	TRBV7-2	TRBJ1-2	-
CASSLPGGGRGTEAFF	TGTGCCAGCAGCTTGCCTGGGGGGGGGAGAGGCACTGAAGCTTTCTTT	-	TRBV7-8	TRBJ1-1	-
CASSEATPYEQYF	TGTGCCAGCAGTGAAGCGACCCCTTACGAGCAGTACTTC	once	TRBV6-5	TRBJ2-7	-
CASSPGWGRQSEAEAFF	TGCGCCAGCAGCCCGGGGTGGGGACGACAATCCGAAGCTGAAGCTTTCTTT	-	TRBV5-1	TRBJ1-1	-
CASSAIRAGGLTDTQYF	TGTGCCAGCAGCGCCATCCGAGCGGGAGGCCTCACAGATACGCAGTATTTT	-	TRBV9	TRBJ2-3	TRBD2
CASSDFYNEQFF	TGCGCCAGCAGTGACTTCTACAATGAGCAGTTCTTC	-	TRBV10-1	TRBJ2-1	-
CASSFDLATSYNEQFF	TGTGCCAGCAGTTTCGATCTAGCCACAAGTTACAATGAGCAGTTCTTC	-	TRBV28	TRBJ2-1	-
CASSYGRGSGNTIYF	TGTGCCAGCAGTTATGGCAGGGGTTCCGGAAACACCATATATTTT	-	TRBV6-5	TRBJ1-3	-
CASSSGRGPYNEQFF	TGTGCCAGTAGTAGCGGGAGAGGGCCCTACAATGAGCAGTTCTTC	-	TRBV19	TRBJ2-1	TRBD2
CASSLRLGSVDTQYF	TGCGCCAGCAGCTTGAGACTGGGGTCGGTAGATACGCAGTATTTT	-	TRBV5-1	TRBJ2-3	-
CASRALAGVADTQYF	TGTGCCAGCAGGGCGCTAGCGGGAGTAGCAGATACGCAGTATTTT	-	TRBV5-4	TRBJ2-3	TRBD2
CASSKTSGRIDTQYF	TGTGCCAGTAGTAAGACTAGCGGGAGAATAGATACGCAGTATTTT	-	TRBV19	TRBJ2-3	TRBD2
CASSPLGAREQYF	TGTGCCAGCAGTCCCCTAGGAGCGAGGGAGCAGTACTTC	-	TRBV6-5	TRBJ2-7	-
CAISTDRLNFYGYTF	TGTGCCATCAGTACGGACAGGTTGAACTTCTATGGCTACACCTTC	-	TRBV10-3	TRBJ1-2	TRBD1
CSVGQGSYEQYF	TGCAGCGTTGGACAGGGATCCTACGAGCAGTACTTC	-	TRBV29-1	TRBJ2-7	TRBD1
CASSFVGARTIYF	TGTGCCAGCAGTTTTGTTGGGGCTCGGACCATCTACTTC	-	TRBV28	TRBJ2-7	-
CASRKWGGSYEQYF	TGCGCCAGCAGGAAATGGGGTGGGAGTTACGAGCAGTACTTC	-	TRBV23-1	TRBJ2-7	-
CASSKEEGSWNQPQHF	TGTGCCAGCAGCAAAGAAGAGGGTAGTTGGAATCAGCCCCAGCATTTT	-	TRBV21-1	TRBJ1-5	-
CASSYDRGVYEQYF	TGCGCCAGCAGCTACGACAGGGGGGTATACGAGCAGTACTTC	-	TRBV5-1	TRBJ2-7	TRBD1
CASSLSGAGNTIYF	TGTGCCAGCAGTTTATCCGGGGCTGGAAACACCATATATTTT	few	TRBV28	TRBJ1-3	-
CASSGGTSGPQETQYF	TGTGCCAGCAGCGGGGGGACTAGCGGGCCCCAAGAGACCCAGTACTTC	-	TRBV2	TRBJ2-5	TRBD2
CASSSQGYGYTF	TGTGCCAGCAGCTCACAGGGCTATGGCTACACCTTC	once	TRBV7-8	TRBJ1-2	-
CASSYPGQGPEAFF	TGTGCCAGTAGTTACCCGGGACAGGGCCCTGAAGCTTTCTTT	once	TRBV19	TRBJ1-1	TRBD1
CASSLRRSGGSYEQYF	TGTGCCAGCAGCTTAAGACGCAGCGGGGGGTCCTACGAGCAGTACTTC	-	TRBV5-6	TRBJ2-7	TRBD2
CASSWDFGAKNIQYF	TGCGCCAGCAGTTGGGATTTTGGAGCCAAAAACATTCAGTACTTC	-	TRBV5-1	TRBJ2-4	-
CASSYSAQLNQPQHF	TGTGCCAGCAGTTACTCTGCTCAGCTTAATCAGCCCCAGCATTTT	-	TRBV6-5	TRBJ1-5	-
CATRKGTGNQPQHF	TGTGCCACCCGAAAGGGGACAGGGAACCAGCCCCAGCATTTT	-	TRBV6-1	TRBJ1-5	TRBD1
CASSPRVHNTGELFF	TGTGCCAGCAGCCCTAGGGTCCACAACACCGGGGAGCTGTTTTTT	-	TRBV9	TRBJ2-2	-
CASSLDSYNEQFF	TGTGCCAGCAGCTTGGACTCCTACAATGAGCAGTTCTTC	once	TRBV5-4	TRBJ2-1	-